These 5 T cell receptor beta chains were sequenced from one sample in a study of blood T cells in healthy people across ages. The second PCR ran about 6 to 11 cycles with a sample-barcoded 5' primer and J-beta primers. TCRdb passed the 5' RACE reads through MiXCR, listing each CDR3 protein once. The table records 1.8 million or so distinct CDR3 sequences, about 39% of them present only once. The sample was blood. The receptors derive from a human donor in good health.

This clonotype was recorded many times. This chain links TRBV6-5 with TRBJ2-7; D may match TRBD1 or TRBD2 (5 bases each). Germline V CDR1 and CDR2: MNHEY, SVGAGI. CDR3 length: 13 residues. The V gene lost 6 bases and the J gene lost 5 bases, with 14 bases spanning the gap. The CDR3 DNA is TGTGCCAGCAGACGGGGCCCTAACCACGAGCAGTACTTC. Protein sequence: CASRRGPNHEQYF.

The chain has TRBV25-1 and TRBJ2-1, with unresolved D. CDR3 length: 13 residues. Germline CDR1 and CDR2: MGHDK and SYGVNS. V was shortened by 3 bases and J by 6 bases, with 9 bases between the two germline ends. The DNA of the CDR3 is TGTGCCAGCAGTGAGACTTCTTTCAATGAGCAGTTCTTC. Residues: CASSETSFNEQFF.

The chain combines TRBV6-5 with TRBJ2-7; tentatively, D is TRBD1 (5 bases). The germline V gene has CDR1 MNHEY and CDR2 SVGAGI. This CDR3 has 16 residues. V gave up 4 bases and J gave up 0 bases, with 16 bases separating them. The DNA for the CDR3 is TGTGCCAGCAGTTCCCTAAGAAGACAGACCTCCTACGAGCAGTACTTC. It encodes CASSSLRRQTSYEQYF.

The chain joins TRBV25-1 to TRBJ2-1; 8 positions agree with TRBD1. Germline V CDR1 and CDR2: MGHDK, SYGVNS. The CDR3 covers 14 residues. Trimming took 5 bases from V and 7 from J; bases not matched to a gene: 7. The CDR3 is CASSRQGATNEQFF. The CDR3 bases are TGTGCCAGCAGTAGGCAGGGGGCCACGAATGAGCAGTTCTTC.

This clonotype was seen a handful of times. An end of the junction does not agree with germline; a read error may underlie this. The chain uses TRBV6-5 and TRBJ2-5; 7 bases match TRBD2. This CDR3 has 14 residues. The germline V gene has CDR1 MNHEY and CDR2 SVGAGI. Here the CDR3 reads CASSPGLQVGTRYF. In DNA form, the CDR3 reads TGCGCCAGCAGTCCGGGACTACAAGTAGGGACCCGGTACTTC.